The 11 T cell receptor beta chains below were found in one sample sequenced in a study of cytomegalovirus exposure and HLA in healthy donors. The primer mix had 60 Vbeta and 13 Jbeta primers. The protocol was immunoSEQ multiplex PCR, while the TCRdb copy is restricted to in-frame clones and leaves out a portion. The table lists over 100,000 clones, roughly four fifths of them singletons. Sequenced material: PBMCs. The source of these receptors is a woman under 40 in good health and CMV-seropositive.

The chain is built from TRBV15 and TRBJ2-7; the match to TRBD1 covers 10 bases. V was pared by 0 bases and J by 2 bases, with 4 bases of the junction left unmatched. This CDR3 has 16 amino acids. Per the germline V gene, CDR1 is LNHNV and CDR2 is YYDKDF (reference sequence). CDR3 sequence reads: CATSRDLGTGAYEQYF. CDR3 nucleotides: TGTGCCACCAGCAGAGATCTCGGGACAGGGGCCTACGAGCAGTACTTC.

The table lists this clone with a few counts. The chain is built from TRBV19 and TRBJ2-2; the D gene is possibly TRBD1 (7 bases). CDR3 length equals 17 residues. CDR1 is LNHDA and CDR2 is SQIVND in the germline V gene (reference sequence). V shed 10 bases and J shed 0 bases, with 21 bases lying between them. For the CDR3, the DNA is TGTGCCACCCAAGGGGGCCAGGGGGGCACGAACACCGGGGAGCTGTTTTTT. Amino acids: CATQGGQGGTNTGELFF.

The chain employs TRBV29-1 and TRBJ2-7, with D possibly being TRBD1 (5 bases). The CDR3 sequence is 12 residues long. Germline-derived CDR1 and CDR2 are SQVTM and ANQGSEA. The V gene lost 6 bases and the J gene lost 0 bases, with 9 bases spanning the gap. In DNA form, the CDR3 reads TGCAGCGTCAGGGAAAACTCCTACGAGCAGTACTTC. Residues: CSVRENSYEQYF.

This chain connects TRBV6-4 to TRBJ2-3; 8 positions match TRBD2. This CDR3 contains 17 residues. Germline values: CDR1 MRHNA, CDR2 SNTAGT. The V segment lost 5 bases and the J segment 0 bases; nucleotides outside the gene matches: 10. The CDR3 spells CASSPLGGGASTDTQYF. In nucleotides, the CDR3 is TGTGCCAGCAGTCCACTCGGGGGGGGCGCGAGCACAGATACGCAGTATTTT.

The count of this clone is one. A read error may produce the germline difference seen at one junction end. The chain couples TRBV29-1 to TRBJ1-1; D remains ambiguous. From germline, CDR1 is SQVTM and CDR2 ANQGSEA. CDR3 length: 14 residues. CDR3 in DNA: TGCAGCGTTCAGTCCCAAAGGAGTTCCGCCGATGCTTTCTTC. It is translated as CSVQSQRSSADAFF. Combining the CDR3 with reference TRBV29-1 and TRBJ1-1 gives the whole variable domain SAVISQKPSRDICQRGTSLTIQCQVDSQVTMMFWYRQQPGQSLTLIATANQGSEATYESGFVIDKFPISRPNLTFSTLTVSNMSPEDSSIYLCSVQSQRSSADAFFGQGTRLTVV.

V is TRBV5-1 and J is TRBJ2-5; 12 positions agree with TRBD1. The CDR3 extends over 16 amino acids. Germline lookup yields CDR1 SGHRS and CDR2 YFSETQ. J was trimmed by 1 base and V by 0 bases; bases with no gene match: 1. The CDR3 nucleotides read TGCGCCAGCAGCTTGGGGGACAGGGGGCCCCAAGAGACCCAGTACTTC. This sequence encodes CASSLGDRGPQETQYF.

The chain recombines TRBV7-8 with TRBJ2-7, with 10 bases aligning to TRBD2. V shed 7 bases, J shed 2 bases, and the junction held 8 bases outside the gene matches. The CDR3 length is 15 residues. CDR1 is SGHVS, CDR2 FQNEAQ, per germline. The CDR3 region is CASIGPSGGPYEQYF. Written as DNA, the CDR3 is TGTGCCAGCATCGGCCCTAGCGGGGGACCCTACGAGCAGTACTTC.

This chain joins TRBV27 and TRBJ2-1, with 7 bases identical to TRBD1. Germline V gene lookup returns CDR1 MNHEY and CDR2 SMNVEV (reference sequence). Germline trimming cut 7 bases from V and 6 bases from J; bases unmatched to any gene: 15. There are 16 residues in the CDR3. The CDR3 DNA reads TGTGCCAGCAAGAGGAGCCGGGACAGCGCCCGCAATGAGCAGTTCTTC. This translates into CASKRSRDSARNEQFF.

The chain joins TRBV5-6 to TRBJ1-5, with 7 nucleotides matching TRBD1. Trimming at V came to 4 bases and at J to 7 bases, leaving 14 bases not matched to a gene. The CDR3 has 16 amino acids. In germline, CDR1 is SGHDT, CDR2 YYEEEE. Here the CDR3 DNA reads TGTGCCAGCAGCATCTGGGCGACAGGGTCATACCAGCCCCAGCATTTT. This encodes CASSIWATGSYQPQHF. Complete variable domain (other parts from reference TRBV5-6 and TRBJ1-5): DAGVTQSPTHLIKTRGQQVTLRCSPKSGHDTVSWYQQALGQGPQFIFQYYEEEERQRGNFPDRFSGHQFPNYSSELNVNALLLGDSALYLCASSIWATGSYQPQHFGDGTRLSIL.

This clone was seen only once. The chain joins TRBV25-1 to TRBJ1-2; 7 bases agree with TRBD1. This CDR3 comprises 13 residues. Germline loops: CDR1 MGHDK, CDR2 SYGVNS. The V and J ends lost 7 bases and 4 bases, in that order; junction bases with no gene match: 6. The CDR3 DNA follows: TGTGCCAGCACCGAGACAGGGTCCTATGGCTACACCTTC. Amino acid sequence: CASTETGSYGYTF.

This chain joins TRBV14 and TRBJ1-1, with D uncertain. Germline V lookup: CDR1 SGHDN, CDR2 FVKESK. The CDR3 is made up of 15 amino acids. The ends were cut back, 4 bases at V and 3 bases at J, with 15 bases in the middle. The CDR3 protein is CASSPRRRSDTEAFF. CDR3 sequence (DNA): TGTGCCAGCAGCCCGCGACGGAGGTCGGACACTGAAGCTTTCTTT.